This T cell receptor (beta chain) was obtained from a study of cytomegalovirus exposure and HLA in healthy donors (dated by TCRdb to 2017 to 2019). Looking at the study overall: According to an earlier analysis of 587 of the donors, about 190 million T cells yielded 95 million to 140 million unique TCR beta sequences and approximately 300 Gb of sequence data. The study was designed to test whether signatures of past pathogen exposure could be identified by cataloging public T cell receptors. Among the roughly 400 genotyped donors, under 90% belonged to the genetic ancestry cluster associated with self-reported Caucasian donors. Donor age, sex, ethnicity and CMV serostatus were compiled together with the repertoire data. Both class I and class II loci were covered by HLA typing, at four-digit resolution. Among around 400 genotyped donors of the cohort, an average of roughly 230,000 unique TCR beta nucleotide sequences was sequenced per donor, of which about 20% were non-productive. Typing coverage varied by locus: 629-630 donors for A, B, C, DRB1 and DQB1; 522 for DQA1; some 610 for DPA1; approximately 450 for DPB1. All discovery cohort repertoires had been generated on a single sequencing platform. An early release that covered 640 HLA-typed donors contained approximately 300 gigabases of sequencing data and tens of millions of unique TCR sequences. Rather than drawing on any new phenotypic data, the later analysis identified candidate immune exposures from TCR beta sequences and the way those sequences occurred across donors. Besides the first cohort of roughly 640 subjects, a separate validation cohort made up of 120 different subjects was used. To decide whether each TCR beta V gene segment behaved as functional or pseudogenic, an earlier analysis of 587 of the donors relied on high-throughput TCR beta sequencing. The study combined high-throughput TCR immunosequencing, statistical association of individual TCRs with disease status, and machine learning to predict cytomegalovirus infection status. The study used immunosequencing to profile the T cell repertoires of 670 or so subjects and linked those repertoires to cytomegalovirus serostatus. To study patterns of TCR occurrence, a later analysis re-analyzed previously published TCR beta repertoires from 700 or so donors and added high-resolution HLA genotyping. A later genetic analysis used genome-wide SNP genotypes for about three fifths of the 666 donors, treating that subset as a discovery cohort. Because of strong linkage in the cohort, a few DR-DQ haplotypes were treated as single units for association and clustering.

Counted from cysteine to phenylalanine, this CDR3 has 15 amino acids. The DNA shown is the 45-base CDR3, in frame from base 1. From the germline V gene (reference sequence), CDR1 is GTSNPN and CDR2 is SVGIG. V and J are trimmed by 2 bases and 6 bases, and the gene matches miss 10 bases of the junction. Study-wide findings and limitations: Several of the top co-occurrence clusters appeared to be linked to parvovirus B19, influenza, CMV and Epstein-Barr virus, according to a later analysis. CMV serostatus was the only immune exposure information available for the cohort. The classifier was reported to diagnose cytomegalovirus status with high specificity and sensitivity in both the original and validation cohorts. A later analysis found that most CMV-associated TCR beta chains appeared HLA-restricted, with HLA associations seemingly driven largely by CMV exposure. A further reported finding was that TCR beta sequences accurately predicted the HLA-A and HLA-B alleles for most subjects in the first cohort. Some IMGT-functional V segments, including TRBV6-2 and TRBV6-3, could not be told apart with the 87-base-pair reads, so those segments were excluded. The study listed 164 TCR beta chains as associated with cytomegalovirus. Because HLA typing was unavailable for some donors at each locus, only the typed subset was used in association tests. Sequencing depth was assumed to be roughly uniform across donors in the presence/absence analyses, though that assumption may not hold. In a later analysis, HLA-associated TCR beta chains were found to be more clonally expanded and to have lower generation probabilities than equally common non-associated chains. In a later genetic analysis, a missense DCLRE1C variant was associated with V-gene and J-gene trimming of TCR beta chains, and the association was replicated in an independent cohort. When HLA alleles, especially DR and DQ, strongly co-occurred, attributing TCR associations to individual alleles was difficult. Across donors, most TCR sequences were observed very rarely, whereas some public TCRs were present in many individuals. A later genetic analysis reported fewer N-insertions in productive TCRs among donors in an Asian-associated ancestry cluster than the roughly 650-donor mean. The cohort was sequenced for TCR beta chains only, and without alpha or paired-chain data the features that could be detected were limited. It was suggested by the authors that the approach could potentially be generalized to other disease states and immunological phenotypes. A few of the identified cytomegalovirus-associated TCR beta chains were confirmed in vitro to be specific for cytomegalovirus antigens. Correlated functional status among segregating V segments might be attributable to linkage disequilibrium, but an unknown experimental factor could not be ruled out. A later analysis associated about 17,000 TCR beta sequences with specific HLA alleles at a false discovery rate of 0.05. Broadly in line with IMGT annotations, most TCR beta V segments showed up in productive rearrangements about 90% or about 30% of the time in an earlier analysis of around 600 of the donors. A group of highly shared sequence variants was considered likely to be a technical artifact of the sequencing pipeline. A later analysis found that TCR association rates varied across HLA loci, with DRB1 alleles showing the most associated TCRs and HLA-C alleles the fewest. Because counts were too low, approximately 15 rarely observed V segments, including chromosome 9 orphons, were excluded from the earlier analysis of several hundred of the donors.

As regards this clone: Its antigen is not yet known. No base qualities exist here, and no much larger clone lies one base off it.

Library preparation was by the immunoSEQ multiplex PCR assay. A mixture of 60 forward primers for TCR Vbeta segments and 13 reverse primers for TCR Jbeta segments was used in the multiplex PCR. The CDR3 region of rearranged TCR beta genes was amplified from genomic DNA with a multiplex PCR assay. The amplified TCR beta libraries were sequenced on the Illumina HiSeq System as 87-base-pair reads. The study's own analysis went as follows. Across the 670 or so repertoires, a later analysis counted 80 million or so unique TCR beta chains, approximately 10 million of which were shared by at least two donors. To remove PCR and sequencing errors, raw reads were error-corrected and collapsed into unique sequences using a nearest-neighbor algorithm that merged closely related sequences. V, D and J gene segments were assigned by aligning CDR3 sequences to IMGT reference sequences. For a sequence to be retained, a match of at least six nucleotides was required to both a V gene segment and a J gene segment. Rearrangements were classified as productive when the CDR3 lacked stop codons and remained in frame with V and J, and all other rearrangements were classified as non-productive. CDR3 was defined according to IMGT convention as the region running from the second conserved V-encoded cysteine to the conserved J-encoded phenylalanine. Sequences without an unambiguous match to a single V gene segment were excluded from the earlier analysis of 500 to 700 of the donors. In an earlier analysis of 500 to 750 of the donors, V segments were called functional above 56.7% productive rearrangements and were called segregating when the between-donor standard deviation exceeded 5%. A statistical classification framework was developed to diagnose cytomegalovirus status using the catalog of TCR beta chain sequences. In a later analysis, TCR nucleotide sequences were compared against IMGT/GENE-DB human TR gene sequences so that V and J genes could be assigned. Using the TCRdist pipeline, a later analysis assigned CDR3 sequences along with most-parsimonious VDJ recombination scenarios. In a later analysis, each TCR beta chain was defined by its CDR3 amino acid sequence together with its V-gene family, and reads lacking a unique V-gene family were excluded. To address suspected cross-contamination and a sequencing artifact, a later analysis removed approximately 590 highly shared, low-generation-probability nucleotide sequences. In a later analysis, a clonal expansion index was calculated for each public chain from normalized within-repertoire ranks of inferred template counts. In a later analysis, generation probabilities were computed with a VDJ recombination model fitted to out-of-frame rearrangements, and the resulting probabilities were checked against IGoR. A later analysis scored TCR-TCR, TCR-HLA and TCR-CMV co-occurrence with hypergeometric tests, applying a repertoire-size bias correction to TCR pairs. False discovery rates were estimated in a later analysis by permuting HLA or CMV assignments 20 times. A later analysis grouped co-occurring TCRs with DBSCAN, adding TCRdist sequence similarity when clustering within HLA-allele-positive subsets. Repertoires with fewer than 30,000 or more than 120,000 public chains, plus five repertoires with anomalous nucleotide sharing, were excluded from co-occurrence clustering. TCRdb mirrors the immuneACCESS table, restricted to in-frame sequences. Some clones are absent from its copies; in checked studies, under half trace to an unresolved V gene, and the reason for the others is unknown. V, J and clone size derive from that table, while D and trimming were established from the DNA sequence. The sample table holds 100,000 to 150,000 clones, of which over 70% were seen once. Approximately 1.6% of the sample rests with the top ten.

The cohort consisted of 650 to 700 healthy bone marrow donors. At the time of sampling, every cohort member was nominally healthy, though immune exposures that went unrecorded were likely present. The donor tested CMV seronegative, placing the donor among the 352 seronegative members of the cohort. Every donor gave a peripheral blood sample, and the peripheral blood mononuclear cells from that sample were used for TCR beta sequencing. The Qiagen DNeasy Blood Extraction Kit was used to extract genomic DNA from the blood cell samples. The clonotype comes from a woman aged 18-29 years in good health and CMV-seronegative. Sequencing was performed on PBMCs. The chain is made from TRBV30 and TRBJ2-3, and 8 junction bases match TRBD1. The sequence in DNA is TGTGCCTGGAGTTCGGCCGGGACAGGTCACGATACGCAGTATTTT. This codes for CAWSSAGTGHDTQYF.